These 28 T cell receptor beta chains share one sample of origin, sequenced in a study of Ad26.COV2.S vaccination and SARS-CoV-2 variants. Treatment here: 15 to 20 received Ad26.COV2.S at low or high dose, single or two shots; 5 received placebo; per-sample allocation not given. Samples came from day 63 after the first vaccine or placebo injection. The repertoire was sequenced with immunoSEQ multiplex PCR; TCRdb's copy has only in-frame clones and lacks some. Among 400,000 to 450,000 clones, 90% were seen once, and the ten largest hold 9% to 15%. The starting material was peripheral blood, obtained in a trial of Ad26.COV2.S vaccine versus placebo. The receptors shown here come from a person between 18 and 60 years old who received the Ad26.COV2.S COVID-19 vaccine or a placebo.

The rearrangement joins TRBV19 to TRBJ1-4, with a possible D match to TRBD1 (6 bases). The CDR3 extends over 15 amino acids. Germline CDR1 is LNHDA and CDR2 is SQIVND (reference sequence). V lost 3 bases and J lost 7, with 15 bases in between. CDR3 loop: CASSITGSLSEKLFF. The CDR3 nucleotides are TGTGCCAGTAGTATCACAGGGTCCCTTAGTGAAAAACTGTTTTTT.

The chain joins TRBV27 to TRBJ2-1; D ambiguous. CDR1 and CDR2 from the germline V gene are MNHEY and SMNVEV (reference sequence). V lost 3 bases to trimming and J lost 5 bases, with 8 bases between them. The length of the CDR3 is 13 residues. The CDR3 here is CASSFDTHNEQFF. CDR3 coding DNA: TGTGCCAGCAGTTTCGACACCCACAATGAGCAGTTCTTC.

The chain is built from TRBV19 and TRBJ1-1, with 7 positions matching TRBD1. Per germline, CDR1 LNHDA and CDR2 SQIVND (reference sequence). The CDR3 runs 14 residues. J gave up 0 bases and V 11 bases, and 9 bases lay outside the gene matches. CDR3 in amino acids: CASGQSSMNTEAFF. CDR3 DNA: TGTGCCTCGGGACAGTCGAGCATGAACACTGAAGCTTTCTTT.

CDR3 loop: CASSRLAGEWGTQYF. CDR3 in DNA: TGTGCCAGCAGCCGACTAGCGGGAGAATGGGGGACCCAGTACTTC. This rearrangement joins TRBV7-9 to TRBJ2-5, with 12 bases identical to TRBD2. V lost 5 bases and J lost 7; bases outside the gene matches: 8. The CDR3 covers 15 residues. CDR1 is SEHNR and CDR2 is FQNEAQ in the germline V gene (reference sequence).

The chain couples TRBV9 to TRBJ2-3; D is perhaps TRBD1 (5 bases). Germline-derived CDR1 and CDR2 are SGDLS and YYNGEE. V was cut by 0 bases and J by 0 bases, with 8 bases left in between. CDR3 length: 15 residues. As DNA, the CDR3 is TGTGCCAGCAGCGTAGGCGACAGAAGCACAGATACGCAGTATTTT. Residues: CASSVGDRSTDTQYF.

Details on this clone: The same CDR3 arises from other DNA sequences in this sample as well. The genes are TRBV30 and TRBJ2-7; no definite D call. In germline, CDR1 is GTSNPN, CDR2 SVGIG (reference sequence). V lost 2 bases and J 1 base, leaving 3 bases between the germline ends. The CDR3 covers 11 residues. The CDR3 DNA is TGTGCCTGGAGTCTTTCCTACGAGCAGTACTTC. The encoded protein is CAWSLSYEQYF.

The chain is built from TRBV19 and TRBJ2-7, with 9 bases matching TRBD1. With V trimmed by 4 bases and J by 4 bases, 8 bases remained unmatched. Germline CDR1 and CDR2: LNHDA and SQIVND (reference sequence). The CDR3 is 15 residues long. CDR3 loop: CASSTTGTGRYEQYF. The CDR3 DNA is TGTGCCAGTAGTACCACCGGGACAGGGAGATACGAGCAGTACTTC.

This chain uses TRBV28 with TRBJ1-6, with D uncertain. Trimming left V 9 bases short and J 4 bases short, with 10 bases between. The CDR3 contains 13 residues. The V gene's germline CDR1 is MDHEN and CDR2 SYDVKM. The CDR3 protein is CASRREYNSPLHF. DNA for the CDR3: TGTGCCAGTCGTCGCGAGTATAATTCACCCCTCCACTTT.

This chain connects TRBV24-1 to TRBJ2-3; 7 bases match TRBD2. The CDR3 contains 13 residues. V shed 10 bases and J 4 bases; nucleotides not matched to a gene: 7. CDR1 KGHDR and CDR2 SFDVKD come from the germline V gene. The CDR3 spells CATGRDSADTQYF. CDR3 sequence (DNA): TGTGCCACAGGGAGGGATAGTGCAGATACGCAGTATTTT.

The chain combines TRBV18 with TRBJ2-3; D is undetermined. Germline V lookup: CDR1 KGHSH, CDR2 LQKENI. The CDR3 length is 14 residues. The ends were cut back, 0 bases at V and 13 bases at J, with 17 bases in the middle. The CDR3 DNA reads as TGTGCCAGCTCACCACCTTCTCCGTTCAACGCGGAGTATTTT. Its protein product is CASSPPSPFNAEYF.

The CDR3 DNA sequence: TGTGCCAGCAGCGTTTGGGGACAGGGGACCTACGAGCAGTACTTC. Translating it yields CASSVWGQGTYEQYF. The chain couples TRBV7-2 to TRBJ2-7; TRBD1 matches at 10 bases. Per germline, CDR1 SGHTA and CDR2 FQGNSA. The CDR3 is made up of 15 amino acids. V dropped 5 bases and J dropped 2; count of bases not matched to a gene: 6.

This clone was seen just once. V usage is TRBV3-1 (or the pseudogene TRBV3-2) and J usage is TRBJ2-4; D not certain. From germline, CDR1 is LGHDT and CDR2 YNNKEL (reference sequence). V was pared by 5 bases and J by 0 bases, with 14 bases between. This CDR3 comprises 16 residues. This CDR3 reads CASSAKGGLAKNIQYF. CDR3 DNA: TGTGCCAGCAGCGCCAAGGGTGGTCTAGCCAAAAACATTCAGTACTTC.

This chain uses TRBV5-4 with TRBJ2-5; D gene uncertain. Germline assignment: CDR1 SGHNT and CDR2 YYREEE (reference sequence). V lost 1 base and J lost 2, with 6 bases in between. CDR3 length: 13 amino acids. The CDR3: CASSLTLQETQYF. The CDR3 DNA reads as TGTGCCAGCAGCTTGACCCTTCAAGAGACCCAGTACTTC.

This chain uses TRBV7-2 with TRBJ1-2; 7 nucleotides match TRBD1. The CDR3 is 14 amino acids. Trimming at V came to 6 bases and at J to 3 bases, leaving 7 bases not matched to a gene. Germline lookup yields CDR1 SGHTA and CDR2 FQGNSA. CDR3 region: CASSSQGGDYGYTF. The CDR3 region has the DNA TGTGCCAGCAGTTCCCAGGGGGGAGACTATGGCTACACCTTC.

This chain connects TRBV6-6 to TRBJ2-7, with D unresolved. The CDR3 runs 12 residues. The V gene's germline CDR1 is MNHNY and CDR2 SVGAGI (reference sequence). The ends were cut back, 2 bases at V and 6 bases at J, with 8 bases in the middle. The DNA of the CDR3 is TGTGCCAGCAGTTACGGGCCAAGCGAGCAGTACTTC. This translates into CASSYGPSEQYF.

The chain has TRBV7-9 and TRBJ2-1; D uncertain. The CDR3 spans 14 residues. The ends were cut back, 1 base at V and 0 bases at J, with 4 bases in the middle. Germline lookup yields CDR1 SEHNR and CDR2 FQNEAQ (reference sequence). The CDR3 protein is CASSLVSSYNEQFF. The CDR3 bases are TGTGCCAGCAGCTTAGTTTCCTCCTACAATGAGCAGTTCTTC.

The J gene is TRBJ1-5, the V gene TRBV5-8, with D maybe TRBD1 (6 bases). The V end lost 6 bases, the J end lost 6 bases, and 19 bases lay between the germline ends. The length of the CDR3 is 15 residues. Germline V lookup: CDR1 SGHTS, CDR2 YDEGEE. This CDR3 reads CASTLGGRVGQPQHF. CDR3 nucleotide sequence: TGTGCCAGCACCCTCGGGGGGCGCGTAGGTCAGCCCCAGCATTTT. Full variable domain (rest looked up from reference TRBV5-8 and TRBJ1-5): EAGVTQSPTHLIKTRGQQATLRCSPISGHTSVYWYQQALGLGLQFLLWYDEGEERNRGNFPPRFSGRQFPNYSSELNVNALELEDSALYLCASTLGGRVGQPQHFGDGTRLSIL.

This clone was seen once. The chain links TRBV29-1 to TRBJ1-2, with 12 bases fitting TRBD1. With V trimmed by 6 bases and J by 7 bases, 18 bases remained unmatched. The CDR3 contains 17 residues. The germline gives CDR1 SQVTM, CDR2 ANQGSEA. CDR3 loop: CSVPTLITGQGAVGYTF. CDR3 bases: TGCAGCGTCCCGACGCTGATAACGGGACAGGGGGCGGTTGGCTACACCTTC.

The V and J genes are TRBV7-8 and TRBJ2-5, with TRBD1 matching over 7 bases. After removal of 1 base from V and 9 bases from J, the junction contained 8 bases not matched to a gene. CDR1 and CDR2 (germline): SGHVS, FQNEAQ. The CDR3 is 14 residues long. CDR3 bases: TGTGCCAGCAGCTTAGTGGACAGGTTCACGGCCCAGTACTTC. Protein product: CASSLVDRFTAQYF.

The genes are TRBV30 and TRBJ2-6; tentative D call: TRBD1 (5 bases). Deletions cut 3 bases from V and 4 bases from J, with 13 bases between. The CDR3 length is 15 residues. The germline gives CDR1 GTSNPN, CDR2 SVGIG (reference sequence). The CDR3 loop reads CAWSRQRAGANVLTF. For the CDR3, the DNA is TGTGCCTGGAGCAGACAGCGAGCCGGGGCCAACGTCCTGACTTTC.

The chain is built from TRBV27 and TRBJ2-7; the match to TRBD2 covers 14 bases. The V segment lost 6 bases and the J segment 0 bases; nucleotides outside the gene matches: 4. The CDR3 consists of 16 residues. Germline V CDR1 and CDR2: MNHEY, SMNVEV (reference sequence). CDR3 loop: CASSHGTSGSSYEQYF. The CDR3 bases are TGTGCCAGCAGCCATGGGACTAGCGGGAGCTCCTACGAGCAGTACTTC.

This clone was detected once. The J gene is TRBJ1-6, the V gene TRBV9; the D is unclear. The V end was cut by 4 bases, the J end by 11 bases, with 19 bases between. The length of the CDR3 is 15 residues. The germline gives CDR1 SGDLS, CDR2 YYNGEE. CDR3 in DNA: TGTGCCAGCAGCACCCGAGCGGACCGAGAGACACCCCTCCACTTT. This translates into CASSTRADRETPLHF.

This clone is a singleton in its sample. The chain links TRBV5-1 to TRBJ2-2; D is undetermined. The V and J ends lost 0 bases and 7 bases respectively, with 13 bases between them. The CDR3 is 15 amino acids. CDR1 and CDR2 from the germline V gene are SGHRS and YFSETQ. CDR3 nucleotide sequence: TGCGCCAGCAGCTTGGAGGGTGCCCTCGGCGGGGAGCTGTTTTTT. Its protein product is CASSLEGALGGELFF.

The chain has TRBV7-8 and TRBJ1-4, with D possibly being TRBD1 (6 bases). Germline V gene lookup returns CDR1 SGHVS and CDR2 FQNEAQ. With 2 bases removed from V and 0 bases from J, the gap between germline ends came to 13 bases. CDR3 length: 17 amino acids. CDR3 nucleotides: TGTGCCAGCAGCTTATCGGTACAGGGTACAACTAATGAAAAACTGTTTTTT. Encoded protein: CASSLSVQGTTNEKLFF.

The chain links TRBV19 to TRBJ1-5; TRBD1 matches at 9 bases. Germline-derived CDR1 and CDR2 are LNHDA and SQIVND (reference sequence). After removal of 4 bases from V and 2 bases from J, the junction contained 0 bases not matched to a gene. The CDR3 is 14 amino acids. The CDR3 spells CASSRTGGNQPQHF. CDR3 DNA sequence: TGTGCCAGTAGTAGGACAGGGGGCAATCAGCCCCAGCATTTT.

CDR3 residues: CAISESGTPKETFF. The DNA for the CDR3 is TGTGCCATCAGTGAGTCGGGGACCCCCAAGGAAACTTTCTTT. The chain carries TRBV10-3 and TRBJ1-1; D may be TRBD1 (5 bases). The CDR3 consists of 14 residues. Trimming stripped 0 bases from V and 12 bases from J, with 17 bases between. CDR1 is ENHRY and CDR2 is SYGVKD in the germline V gene.

The V gene is TRBV5-6, the J gene TRBJ2-5; 8 positions agree with TRBD2. The ends lost 3 bases at V and 7 bases at J; junction bases unmatched: 14. Germline V gives CDR1 SGHDT, CDR2 YYEEEE. The CDR3 has 16 amino acids. CDR3 in DNA: TGTGCCAGCAGCTCTAAGCGGGAGTACCCGCGGGGGACCCAGTACTTC. Translated, it gives CASSSKREYPRGTQYF.

The chain links TRBV5-1 to TRBJ2-7; D is unclear. In germline, CDR1 is SGHRS, CDR2 YFSETQ. CDR3 length: 13 amino acids. V was clipped by 0 bases and J by 4 bases, with 8 bases between them. In DNA, the CDR3 is TGCGCCAGCAGCTTGGAAAACGGTTACGAGCAGTACTTC. Translated, it gives CASSLENGYEQYF.